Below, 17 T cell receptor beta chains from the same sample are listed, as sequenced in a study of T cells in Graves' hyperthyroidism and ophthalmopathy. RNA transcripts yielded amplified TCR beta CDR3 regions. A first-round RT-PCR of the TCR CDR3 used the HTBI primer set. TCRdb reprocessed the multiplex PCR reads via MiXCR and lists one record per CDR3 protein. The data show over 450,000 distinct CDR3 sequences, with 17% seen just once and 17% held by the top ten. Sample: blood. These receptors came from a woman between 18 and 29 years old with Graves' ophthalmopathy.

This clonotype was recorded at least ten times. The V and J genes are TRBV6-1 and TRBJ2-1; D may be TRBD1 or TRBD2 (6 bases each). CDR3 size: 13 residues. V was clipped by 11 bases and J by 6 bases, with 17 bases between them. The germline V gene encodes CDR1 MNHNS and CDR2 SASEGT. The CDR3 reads CAVKGGGLNEQFF. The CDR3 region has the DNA TGTGCCGTTAAAGGGGGAGGTCTCAATGAGCAGTTCTTC.

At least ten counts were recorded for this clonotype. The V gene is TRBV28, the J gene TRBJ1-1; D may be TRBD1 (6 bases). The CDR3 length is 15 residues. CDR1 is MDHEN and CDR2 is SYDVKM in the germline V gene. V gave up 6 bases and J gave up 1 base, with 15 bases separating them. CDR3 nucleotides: TGTGCCAGCAGCACCCCGAGGGGGGAGAACACTGAAGCTTTCTTT. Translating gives CASSTPRGENTEAFF.

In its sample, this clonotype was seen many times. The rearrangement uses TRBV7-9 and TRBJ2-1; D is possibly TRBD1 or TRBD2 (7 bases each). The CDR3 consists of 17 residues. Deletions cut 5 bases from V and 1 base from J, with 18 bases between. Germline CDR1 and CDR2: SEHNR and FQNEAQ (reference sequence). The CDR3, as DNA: TGTGCCAGCAGCCATCAGGGGGGGGGCGCTTCCTACAATGAGCAGTTCTTC. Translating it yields CASSHQGGGASYNEQFF.

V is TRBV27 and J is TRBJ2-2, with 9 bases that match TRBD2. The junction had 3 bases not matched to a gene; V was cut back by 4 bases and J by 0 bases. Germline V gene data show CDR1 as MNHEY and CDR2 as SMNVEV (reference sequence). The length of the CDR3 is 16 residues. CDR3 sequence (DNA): TGTGCCAGCAGTTCCTTAGCGGGGGCGAACACCGGGGAGCTGTTTTTT. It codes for CASSSLAGANTGELFF.

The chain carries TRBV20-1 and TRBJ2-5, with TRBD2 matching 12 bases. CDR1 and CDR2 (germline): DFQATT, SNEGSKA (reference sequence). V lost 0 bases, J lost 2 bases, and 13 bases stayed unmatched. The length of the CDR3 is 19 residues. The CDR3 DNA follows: TGCAGTGCTAGAGATTTAGAAACTAGCGGGAGGTCACCGCAAGAGACCCAGTACTTC. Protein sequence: CSARDLETSGRSPQETQYF.

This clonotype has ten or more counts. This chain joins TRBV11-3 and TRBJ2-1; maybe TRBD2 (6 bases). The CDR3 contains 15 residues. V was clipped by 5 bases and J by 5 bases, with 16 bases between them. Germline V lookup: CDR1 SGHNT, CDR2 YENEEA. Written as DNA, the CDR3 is TGTGCCAGCAGCGCGACTAGAACGAAGAACAATGAGCAGTTCTTC. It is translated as CASSATRTKNNEQFF.

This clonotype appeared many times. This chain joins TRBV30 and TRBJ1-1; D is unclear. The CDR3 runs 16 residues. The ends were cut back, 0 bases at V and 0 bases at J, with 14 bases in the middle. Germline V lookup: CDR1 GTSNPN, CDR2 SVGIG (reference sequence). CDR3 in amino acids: CAWSVWGYSMNTEAFF. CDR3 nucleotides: TGTGCCTGGAGTGTATGGGGATATTCCATGAACACTGAAGCTTTCTTT.

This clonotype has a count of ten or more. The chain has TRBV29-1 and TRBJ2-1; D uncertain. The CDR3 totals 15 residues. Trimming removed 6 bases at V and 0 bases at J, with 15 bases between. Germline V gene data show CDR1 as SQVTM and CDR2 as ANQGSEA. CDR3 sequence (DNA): TGCAGCGTAGACCCCGGGCCGAACTCCTACAATGAGCAGTTCTTC. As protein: CSVDPGPNSYNEQFF.

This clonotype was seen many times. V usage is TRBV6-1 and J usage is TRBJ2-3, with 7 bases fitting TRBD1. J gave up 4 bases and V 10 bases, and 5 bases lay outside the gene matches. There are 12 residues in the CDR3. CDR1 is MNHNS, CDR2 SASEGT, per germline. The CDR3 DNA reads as TGTGCCACTGGGACAGTCGCAGATACGCAGTATTTT. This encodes CATGTVADTQYF.

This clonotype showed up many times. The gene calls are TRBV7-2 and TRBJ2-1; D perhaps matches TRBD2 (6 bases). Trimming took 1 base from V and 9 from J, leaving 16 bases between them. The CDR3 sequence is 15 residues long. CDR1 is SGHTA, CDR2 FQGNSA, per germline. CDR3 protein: CASSLEPASDGEQFF. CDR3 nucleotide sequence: TGTGCCAGCAGCTTAGAACCGGCTAGCGACGGTGAGCAGTTCTTC.

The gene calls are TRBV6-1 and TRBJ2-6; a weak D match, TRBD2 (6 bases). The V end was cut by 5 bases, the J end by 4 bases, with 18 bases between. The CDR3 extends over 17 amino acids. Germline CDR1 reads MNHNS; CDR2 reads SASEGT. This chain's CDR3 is CASSSLPGAGGANVLTF. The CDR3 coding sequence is TGTGCCAGCAGTTCCCTCCCCGGGGCGGGAGGGGCCAACGTCCTGACTTTC.

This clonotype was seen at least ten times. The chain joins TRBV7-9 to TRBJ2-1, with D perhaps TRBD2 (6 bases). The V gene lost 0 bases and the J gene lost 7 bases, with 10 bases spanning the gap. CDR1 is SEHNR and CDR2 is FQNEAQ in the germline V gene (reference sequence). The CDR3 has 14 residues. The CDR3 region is CASSLAGLGNEQFF. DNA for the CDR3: TGTGCCAGCAGCTTAGCGGGACTTGGGAATGAGCAGTTCTTC.

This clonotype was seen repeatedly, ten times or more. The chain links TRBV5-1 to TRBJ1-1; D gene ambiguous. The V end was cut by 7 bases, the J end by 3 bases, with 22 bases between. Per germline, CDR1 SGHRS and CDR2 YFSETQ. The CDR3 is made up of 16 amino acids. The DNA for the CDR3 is TGCGCCAGCCCACGGAGGGTCAGAAAAAAGGACACTGAAGCTTTCTTT. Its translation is CASPRRVRKKDTEAFF.

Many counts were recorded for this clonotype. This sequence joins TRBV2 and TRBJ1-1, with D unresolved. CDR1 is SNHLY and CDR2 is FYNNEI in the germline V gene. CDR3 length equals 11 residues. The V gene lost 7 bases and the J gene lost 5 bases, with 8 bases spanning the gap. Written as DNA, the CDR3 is TGTGCCAGCATCCCCGGGACTGAAGCTTTCTTT. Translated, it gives CASIPGTEAFF.

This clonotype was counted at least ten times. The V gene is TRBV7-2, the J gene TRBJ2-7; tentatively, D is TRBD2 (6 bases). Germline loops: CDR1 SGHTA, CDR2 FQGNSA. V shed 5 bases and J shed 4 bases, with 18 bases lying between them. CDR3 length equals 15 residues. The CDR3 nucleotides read TGTGCCAGCAGCCCTTACGGGGGAGGCCTTTACGAGCAGTACTTC. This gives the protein CASSPYGGGLYEQYF. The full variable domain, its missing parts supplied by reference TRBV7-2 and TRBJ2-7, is GAGVSQSPSNKVTEKGKDVELRCDPISGHTALYWYRQSLGQGLEFLIYFQGNSAPDKSGLPSDRFSAERTGGSVSTLTIQRTQQEDSAVYLCASSPYGGGLYEQYFGPGTRLTVT.

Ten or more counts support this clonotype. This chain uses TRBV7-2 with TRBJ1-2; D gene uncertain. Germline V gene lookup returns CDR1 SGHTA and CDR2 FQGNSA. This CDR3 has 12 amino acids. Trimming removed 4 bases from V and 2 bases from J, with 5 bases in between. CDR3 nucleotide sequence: TGTGCCAGCAGCTGGGTCAACTATGGCTACACCTTC. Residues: CASSWVNYGYTF.

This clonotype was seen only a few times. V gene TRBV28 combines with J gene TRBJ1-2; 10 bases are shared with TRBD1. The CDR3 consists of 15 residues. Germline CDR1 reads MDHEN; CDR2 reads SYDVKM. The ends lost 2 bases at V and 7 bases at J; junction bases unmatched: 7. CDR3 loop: CASSLRDRGPSGYTF. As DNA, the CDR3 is TGTGCCAGCAGTTTAAGAGACAGGGGGCCGTCTGGCTACACCTTC.